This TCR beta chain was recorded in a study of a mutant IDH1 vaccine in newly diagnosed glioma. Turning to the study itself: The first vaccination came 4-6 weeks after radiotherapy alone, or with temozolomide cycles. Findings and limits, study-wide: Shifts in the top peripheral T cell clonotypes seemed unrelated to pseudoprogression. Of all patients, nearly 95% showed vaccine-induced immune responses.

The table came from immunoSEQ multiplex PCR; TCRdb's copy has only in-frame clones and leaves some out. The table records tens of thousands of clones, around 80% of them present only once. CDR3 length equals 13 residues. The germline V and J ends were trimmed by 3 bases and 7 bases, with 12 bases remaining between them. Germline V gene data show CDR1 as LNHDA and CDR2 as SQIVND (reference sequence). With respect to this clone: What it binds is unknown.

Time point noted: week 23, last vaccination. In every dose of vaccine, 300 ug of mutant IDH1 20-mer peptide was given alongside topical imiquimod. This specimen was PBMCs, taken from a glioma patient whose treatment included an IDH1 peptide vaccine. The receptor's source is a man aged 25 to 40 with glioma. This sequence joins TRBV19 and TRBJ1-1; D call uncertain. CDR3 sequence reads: CASSIREGSEAFF. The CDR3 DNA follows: TGTGCCAGTAGTATTCGGGAGGGTAGTGAAGCTTTCTTT.